This paragraph reports one T cell receptor (beta chain). This sample stems from a study of T cell changes during pregnancy in multiple sclerosis. Produced via immunoSEQ multiplex PCR; TCRdb's table is partial and in-frame only. The table lists about 89,000 clones, 90% to 95% of them singletons. The V gene lost 9 bases and the J gene lost 2 bases, with 10 bases spanning the gap. The CDR3 loop spans 12 amino acids. Germline loops: CDR1 WSHSY, CDR2 SAAADI. This receptor was identified in a female donor with multiple sclerosis, enrolled in a pregnancy study. This material consisted of peripheral blood, taken in the third trimester of pregnancy. The gene calls are TRBV10-2 and TRBJ1-2; D not resolved. CDR3 amino acids: CASSGRNYGYTF. CDR3 DNA: TGCGCCAGTTCCGGCAGGAACTATGGCTACACCTTC.